This paragraph reports one T cell receptor (beta chain). From germline, CDR1 is LGHNA and CDR2 YSLEER. This CDR3 is 16 amino acids long. V was shortened by 1 base and J by 8 bases, with 18 bases between the two germline ends. This entry belongs to a study of blood T cells in healthy people across ages. A second 7 to 11 cycle PCR used barcoded and J-beta primers. From the 5' RACE reads, TCRdb called clonotypes with MiXCR, one entry per CDR3 protein. This table has around 2 million distinct CDR3 sequences, around 40% appearing once. The sample taken for sequencing was blood. The chain uses TRBV4-3 and TRBJ2-1, with D possibly being TRBD2 (6 bases). The sequence came from a human donor in good health. The CDR3 DNA follows: TGCGCCAGCAGCCAAGGACTAGTCCCCCTTGGCGATGAGCAGTTCTTC. Its translation: CASSQGLVPLGDEQFF.